These 15 T cell receptor beta chains came from one sample sequenced in a study of T cell responses to AZD1222 COVID-19 vaccine. The protocol was immunoSEQ multiplex PCR, while the TCRdb copy is restricted to in-frame clones and leaves out a portion. The data show under 150,000 clones, approximately 88% seen once. Source: peripheral blood, taken 28 days after the second AZD1222 dose. Receptor source: an adult who received the AZD1222 COVID-19 vaccine.

In nucleotides, the CDR3 is TGTGCCAGCAGCCCCTACACCGGGGAGCTGTTTTTT. Encoded protein: CASSPYTGELFF. The chain uses TRBV7-9 and TRBJ2-2; D gene uncertain. Trimming removed 5 bases from V and 3 bases from J, with 4 bases in between. From germline, CDR1 is SEHNR and CDR2 FQNEAQ (reference sequence). The CDR3 runs to 12 residues.

This clone is a singleton in its sample. The chain joins TRBV28 to TRBJ1-1; 8 bases match TRBD1. Germline V gene data show CDR1 as MDHEN and CDR2 as SYDVKM. The CDR3 runs 14 residues. With V trimmed by 5 bases and J by 11 bases, 13 bases remained unmatched. CDR3: CASSPGGQGFDAFF. The CDR3, as DNA: TGTGCCAGCAGTCCGGGAGGACAGGGATTCGATGCTTTCTTT.

The J gene is TRBJ1-5, the V gene TRBV21-1; the table gives TRBD1 as D, unverified against the DNA. TRBV21-1 is assigned pseudogene status. The CDR3 is 15 amino acids. For the CDR3, the DNA is TGTGCCAGCAGCGAGCTAAGGCTAGGGGATCAGCCCCAGCATTTT. It codes for CASSELRLGDQPQHF.

The chain recombines TRBV10-2 with TRBJ1-5; tentatively, D is TRBD1 (5 bases). Germline CDR1 and CDR2: WSHSY and SAAADI. Deletions cut 0 bases from V and 10 bases from J, with 7 bases between. The CDR3 runs to 12 residues. The CDR3 loop is CASSESQGPQHF. CDR3 sequence (DNA): TGCGCCAGCAGTGAGTCTCAGGGTCCCCAGCATTTT.

About this clone itself: Other DNA variants within this sample encode the same CDR3. The V call is TRBV28, the J call TRBJ1-1; D gene uncertain. V lost 6 bases, J lost 0 bases, and 5 bases lay in between. This CDR3 spans 12 amino acids. Germline lookup yields CDR1 MDHEN and CDR2 SYDVKM. CDR3 amino acids: CASSLMNTEAFF. The CDR3 DNA reads TGTGCCAGCAGCTTAATGAACACTGAAGCTTTCTTT.

The CDR3 loop is CASSTWTAQVGYTF. The CDR3 DNA reads as TGTGCCAGTAGTACATGGACGGCCCAGGTGGGCTACACCTTC. The V gene is TRBV19, the J gene TRBJ1-2; D is ambiguous. Germline loops: CDR1 LNHDA, CDR2 SQIVND (reference sequence). V lost 4 bases and J lost 8, with 17 bases in between. CDR3 length: 14 amino acids.

This chain connects TRBV29-1 to TRBJ1-1; 7 nucleotides line up with TRBD1. The CDR3 is made up of 12 amino acids. Per the germline V gene, CDR1 is SQVTM and CDR2 is ANQGSEA. V gave up 6 bases and J gave up 4 bases; unmatched junction bases: 5. CDR3 loop: CSVDRDGTEAFF. The DNA of the CDR3 is TGCAGCGTAGACAGGGACGGCACTGAAGCTTTCTTT.

This chain connects TRBV6-2 or TRBV6-3 to TRBJ2-1; D might be TRBD1 (6 bases). This CDR3 spans 14 amino acids. CDR1 is MNHEY, CDR2 SVGEGT, per germline. V was cut by 5 bases and J by 8 bases, with 16 bases left in between. CDR3 loop: CASSTQGHVHEQFF. The CDR3 nucleotides are TGTGCCAGCAGTACCCAGGGACACGTCCATGAGCAGTTCTTC.

J is TRBJ1-1 and V is TRBV28, with unresolved D. The germline V gene encodes CDR1 MDHEN and CDR2 SYDVKM. Trimming pared 4 bases from V and 0 bases from J, leaving 6 bases between. The CDR3 has 13 amino acids. The CDR3 here is CASSSGVNTEAFF. The CDR3 DNA reads TGTGCCAGCAGTTCGGGTGTGAACACTGAAGCTTTCTTT.

Only a few counts were recorded for this clone. The chain is built from TRBV30 and TRBJ2-5; 10 bases align to TRBD2. Germline V gene lookup returns CDR1 GTSNPN and CDR2 SVGIG (reference sequence). Losses at the gene ends were 4 bases for V and 5 bases for J; bases not matched to a gene: 4. CDR3 size: 13 residues. This chain's CDR3 is CAWTGLARETQYF. CDR3 nucleotides: TGTGCCTGGACGGGACTAGCGAGGGAGACCCAGTACTTC.

The chain is built from TRBV6-5 and TRBJ1-3; 7 nucleotides match TRBD1. The CDR3 extends over 15 amino acids. Trimming at V came to 6 bases and at J to 4 bases, leaving 9 bases not matched to a gene. Germline CDR1 is MNHEY and CDR2 is SVGAGI. The CDR3 coding sequence is TGTGCCAGCAGGGCACAGGGGTTGATCGGAAACACCATATATTTT. It specifies CASRAQGLIGNTIYF.

The CDR3 protein is CASSYRLGTEAFF. The CDR3 DNA sequence: TGTGCCAGCAGTTACCGGCTCGGGACAGAAGCTTTCTTT. This chain joins TRBV6-5 and TRBJ1-1, with D perhaps TRBD1 (6 bases). With 2 bases removed from V and 8 bases from J, the gap between germline ends came to 12 bases. The CDR3 is 13 amino acids. Germline CDR1 is MNHEY and CDR2 is SVGAGI.

The chain combines TRBV18 with TRBJ1-1; 8 bases match TRBD1. There are 15 residues in the CDR3. In germline, CDR1 is KGHSH, CDR2 LQKENI. V trimming: 6 bases; J trimming: 5 bases; junction bases outside the gene matches: 11. The CDR3 DNA follows: TGTGCCAGCTCGCAGAACCAGGGGGCGAGTACTGAAGCTTTCTTT. Its protein product is CASSQNQGASTEAFF. The complete variable domain, with remaining parts taken from reference TRBV18 and TRBJ1-1, reads NAGVMQNPRHLVRRRGQEARLRCSPMKGHSHVYWYRQLPEEGLKFMVYLQKENIIDESGMPKERFSAEFPKEGPSILRIQQVVRGDSAAYFCASSQNQGASTEAFFGQGTRLTVV.

In regard to this clone: The sample carries other DNA sequences with the same CDR3. The chain recombines TRBV20-1 with TRBJ1-1; D unclear. V was trimmed by 3 bases and J by 1 base, leaving 3 bases between them. The CDR3 covers 11 residues. Germline V gene lookup returns CDR1 DFQATT and CDR2 SNEGSKA (reference sequence). The CDR3 reads CSARENTEAFF. In DNA, the CDR3 is TGCAGTGCTAGGGAGAACACTGAAGCTTTCTTT.

The sample holds one count of this clone. V usage is TRBV6-5 and J usage is TRBJ1-1, with 9 nucleotides matching TRBD1. The CDR3 covers 15 residues. V dropped 5 bases and J dropped 0; count of bases not matched to a gene: 4. Germline V gives CDR1 MNHEY, CDR2 SVGAGI. The DNA for the CDR3 is TGTGCCAGCAGTCGGGACAGGGCGATGAACACTGAAGCTTTCTTT. Translating it yields CASSRDRAMNTEAFF.